These 17 T cell receptor beta chains originate from one sample sequenced in a study of cytomegalovirus exposure and HLA in healthy donors. Sequenced by immunoSEQ multiplex PCR; TCRdb stores in-frame clones only, minus some. The profile shows under 110,000 clones, 88% of them singletons. The specimen was PBMCs. Receptors were obtained from a woman aged 18-30 years in good health and CMV-seropositive.

This clone came up many times. This chain links TRBV10-1 with TRBJ2-7, with D maybe TRBD2 (6 bases). Germline CDR1 reads WNHNN; CDR2 reads SYGVQD (reference sequence). This CDR3 comprises 13 residues. The germline V and J ends were trimmed by 2 bases and 6 bases, with 11 bases remaining between them. DNA of the CDR3: TGCGCCAGCAGTGAGACCCCCGGGGGCGAGCAGTACTTC. Encoded protein: CASSETPGGEQYF.

The rearrangement links TRBV6-6 to TRBJ2-1, with D perhaps matching TRBD2 (6 bases). Trimming took 0 bases from V and 7 from J, leaving 16 bases between them. Germline CDR1 reads MNHNY; CDR2 reads SVGAGI (reference sequence). The CDR3 length is 16 residues. The CDR3 nucleotides read TGTGCCAGCAGTTACTCGGAGGGGACCACCTTGAATGAGCAGTTCTTC. Translation gives CASSYSEGTTLNEQFF.

The chain couples TRBV27 to TRBJ1-1; D is unclear. The CDR3 is made up of 14 amino acids. V dropped 2 bases and J dropped 3 bases, with 10 bases sitting between them. Per the germline V gene, CDR1 is MNHEY and CDR2 is SMNVEV (reference sequence). CDR3 residues: CASSLLGVHTEAFF. The CDR3 nucleotides are TGTGCCAGCAGTTTACTCGGTGTCCACACTGAAGCTTTCTTT.

The rearrangement joins TRBV5-1 to TRBJ2-6; 7 positions agree with TRBD1. CDR1 is SGHRS and CDR2 is YFSETQ in the germline V gene. CDR3 length: 18 residues. Trimming took 2 bases from V and 0 from J; bases not matched to a gene: 8. The DNA of the CDR3 is TGCGCCAGCAGCTTCCGGACAGGCCCTAGCTCTGGGGCCAACGTCCTGACTTTC. This gives the protein CASSFRTGPSSGANVLTF.

The chain recombines TRBV5-4 with TRBJ2-1; the match to TRBD1 covers 8 bases. The CDR3 spans 16 residues. CDR1 is SGHNT, CDR2 YYREEE, per germline (reference sequence). The junction had 9 bases not matched to a gene; V was cut back by 4 bases and J by 3 bases. The CDR3 region has the DNA TGTGCCAGCAGCGCAAGAACCGGGACAGGCTACAATGAGCAGTTCTTC. This gives the protein CASSARTGTGYNEQFF.

As for this clone: This likely comes from a read error, as the CDR3 has no conserved phenylalanine or tryptophan at its end. The limits of the CDR3 on the DNA are not certain, so only TCRdb's listed CDR3 is given. The gene calls are TRBV20-1 and TRBJ2-3; TRBD1 is the table's D call, not checked against the DNA. Germline V gene sequence: CDR1 DFQATT, CDR2 SNEGSKA (reference sequence). A total of 10 residues make up the CDR3, ends included. This CDR3 is CSASGTGVAV.

The V call is TRBV28, the J call TRBJ2-7; a possible D gene is TRBD2 (5 bases). The germline gives CDR1 MDHEN, CDR2 SYDVKM. V was trimmed by 3 bases and J by 3 bases, leaving 12 bases between them. The CDR3 totals 14 residues. The CDR3: CASSLSQRFYEQYV. The DNA of the CDR3 is TGTGCCAGCAGTTTGAGCCAGCGGTTCTACGAGCAGTACGTC.

The chain has TRBV6-1 and TRBJ1-6; 7 bases agree with TRBD1. CDR3 length: 16 amino acids. Per germline, CDR1 MNHNS and CDR2 SASEGT. V dropped 1 base and J dropped 5; count of bases not matched to a gene: 5. CDR3 in amino acids: CASSEDRGLNNSPLHF. Here the CDR3 DNA reads TGTGCCAGCAGTGAAGACAGGGGACTTAATAATTCACCCCTCCACTTT.

This clone came up once. The chain has TRBV25-1 and TRBJ2-7, with 7 bases matching TRBD2. Trimming removed 4 bases from V and 6 bases from J; junction bases left unmatched: 6. The CDR3 runs to 13 residues. The V gene's germline CDR1 is MGHDK and CDR2 SYGVNS. The CDR3 coding sequence is TGTGCCAGCAGTGTTGGGGGGGGGAGCGAGCAGTACTTC. The encoded protein is CASSVGGGSEQYF.

This clone was seen only once. This chain links TRBV2 with TRBJ2-4; no clear D. Germline V CDR1 and CDR2: SNHLY, FYNNEI. This CDR3 spans 15 amino acids. Between the trimmed V and J ends, which lost 3 bases and 2 bases, there was a span of 11 bases. The DNA of the CDR3 is TGTGCCAGCAGTGACTTGTGGCAACCCAAAAACATTCAGTACTTC. Translated, it gives CASSDLWQPKNIQYF.

The rearrangement links TRBV7-9 to TRBJ1-2; D not resolved. V lost 5 bases and J 6 bases, leaving 7 bases between the germline ends. CDR3 length equals 11 residues. Germline lookup yields CDR1 SEHNR and CDR2 FQNEAQ (reference sequence). CDR3 residues: CASSPGDGYTF. The CDR3 DNA follows: TGTGCCAGCAGCCCCGGGGATGGCTACACCTTC.

The rearrangement uses TRBV6-4 and TRBJ2-2, with a weak D call TRBD1 (6 bases). V lost 5 bases to trimming and J lost 0 bases, with 13 bases between them. The CDR3 is made up of 16 amino acids. Germline V lookup: CDR1 MRHNA, CDR2 SNTAGT. CDR3 loop: CASSRFGQSNTGELFF. The CDR3 DNA sequence: TGTGCCAGCAGTCGGTTCGGACAGTCGAACACCGGGGAGCTGTTTTTT.

This chain links TRBV15 with TRBJ1-1, with TRBD1 as a possible D gene (5 bases). CDR3 length equals 15 residues. Germline loops: CDR1 LNHNV, CDR2 YYDKDF (reference sequence). V shed 3 bases and J shed 4 bases, with 15 bases lying between them. The CDR3 spells CATSREGWGGTEAFF. The CDR3 DNA follows: TGTGCCACCAGCAGGGAAGGGTGGGGGGGCACTGAAGCTTTCTTT.

This rearrangement joins TRBV6-1 to TRBJ1-5; 12 positions match TRBD1. The ends lost 5 bases at V and 6 bases at J; junction bases unmatched: 8. The germline V gene has CDR1 MNHNS and CDR2 SASEGT. This CDR3 is built from 16 residues. The DNA of the CDR3 is TGTGCCAGCAGTCAAGGCGGGACAGGGGGCTTTCAGCCCCAGCATTTT. Protein product: CASSQGGTGGFQPQHF.

The chain links TRBV25-1 to TRBJ2-2; TRBD1 matches 7 bases. The CDR3 totals 14 residues. V shed 6 bases, J shed 1 base, and the junction held 2 bases outside the gene matches. The V gene's germline CDR1 is MGHDK and CDR2 SYGVNS. The chain's CDR3 is CASRDRWNTGELFF. In nucleotides, the CDR3 is TGTGCCAGCAGGGACAGGTGGAACACCGGGGAGCTGTTTTTT. Drawing the rest from reference TRBV25-1 and TRBJ2-2, the complete variable domain is EADIYQTPRYLVIGTGKKITLECSQTMGHDKMYWYQQDPGMELHLIHYSYGVNSTEKGDLSSESTVSRIRTEHFPLTLESARPSHTSQYLCASRDRWNTGELFFGEGSRLTVL.

This chain joins TRBV13 and TRBJ1-1; D call uncertain. CDR1 and CDR2 (germline): PRHDT, FYEKMQ (reference sequence). There are 14 residues in the CDR3. Trimming took 5 bases from V and 1 from J, leaving 11 bases between them. This chain's CDR3 is CASSPTEANTEAFF. DNA of the CDR3: TGTGCCAGCAGCCCAACGGAGGCGAACACTGAAGCTTTCTTT.

This clone was counted only a few times. This chain's CDR3 is CASSVKQGNSPLHF. In DNA, the CDR3 is TGTGCCAGCAGCGTAAAGCAGGGGAATTCACCCCTCCACTTT. The chain couples TRBV2 to TRBJ1-6, with D perhaps TRBD1 (6 bases). CDR3 size: 14 residues. The germline CDR1 and CDR2 sequences are SNHLY and FYNNEI. V shed 6 bases and J shed 7 bases, with 13 bases lying between them.